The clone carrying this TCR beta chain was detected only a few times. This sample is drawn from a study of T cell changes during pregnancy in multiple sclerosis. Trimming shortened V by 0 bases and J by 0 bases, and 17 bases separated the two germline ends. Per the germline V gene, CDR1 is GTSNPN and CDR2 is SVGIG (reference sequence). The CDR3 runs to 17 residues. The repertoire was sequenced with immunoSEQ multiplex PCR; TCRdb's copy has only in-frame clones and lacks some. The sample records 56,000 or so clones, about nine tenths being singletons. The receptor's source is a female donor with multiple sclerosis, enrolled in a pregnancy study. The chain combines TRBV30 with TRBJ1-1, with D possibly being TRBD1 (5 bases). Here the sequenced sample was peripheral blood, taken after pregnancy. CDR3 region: CAWSVWAGPRMNTEAFF. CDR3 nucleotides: TGTGCCTGGAGTGTCTGGGCAGGGCCTAGAATGAACACTGAAGCTTTCTTT.